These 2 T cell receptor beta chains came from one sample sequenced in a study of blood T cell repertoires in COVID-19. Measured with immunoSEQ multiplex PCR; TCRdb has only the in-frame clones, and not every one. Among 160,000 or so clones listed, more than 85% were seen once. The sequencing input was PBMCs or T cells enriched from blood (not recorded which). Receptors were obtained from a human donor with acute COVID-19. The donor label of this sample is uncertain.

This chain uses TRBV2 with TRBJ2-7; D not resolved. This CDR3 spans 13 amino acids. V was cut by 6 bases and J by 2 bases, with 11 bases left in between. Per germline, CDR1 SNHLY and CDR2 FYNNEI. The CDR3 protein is CASRERRTYEQYF. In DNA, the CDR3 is TGTGCCAGCAGGGAGCGTAGAACCTACGAGCAGTACTTC.

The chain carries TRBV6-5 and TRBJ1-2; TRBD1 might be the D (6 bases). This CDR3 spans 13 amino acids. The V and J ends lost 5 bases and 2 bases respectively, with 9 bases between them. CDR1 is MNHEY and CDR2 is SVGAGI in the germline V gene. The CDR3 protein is CASSLTGNYGYTF. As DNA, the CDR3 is TGTGCCAGCAGTCTAACAGGGAACTATGGCTACACCTTC.